What follows is one T cell receptor beta chain and its context. Antigen specificity is unknown. Sequenced by immunoSEQ multiplex PCR; TCRdb stores in-frame clones only, minus some. The sample comprises 170,000 or so clones, roughly four fifths of which are singletons, and around 2.8% rests with the top ten. This specimen belongs to a study of cytomegalovirus exposure and HLA in healthy donors. Study overall: The roughly 110 validation repertoires used the same platform as the roughly 720 first-cohort repertoires (as reported by a later analysis).

While the first cohort had 600 to 850 subjects, the donors belonged to the separate validation cohort of over a hundred subjects. The V end lost 1 base, the J end lost 5 bases, and 8 bases lay between the germline ends. The CDR3 consists of 13 residues. The V gene's germline CDR1 is SGHRS and CDR2 YFSETQ. The study, taken as a whole, reports: Subsequent analysis found a tendency for first-cohort TCR clusters to co-occur within the 95 to 150 validation repertoires. The study flagged around 160 TCR beta chains as cytomegalovirus-associated.

Sequences were obtained from PBMCs. The chain couples TRBV5-1 to TRBJ2-3; D might be TRBD1 (6 bases). The TCR was taken from a woman younger than 30 in good health and CMV-seropositive. The CDR3 reads CASSLTGRDTQYF. The CDR3 nucleotides read TGCGCCAGCAGCTTGACAGGGAGAGATACGCAGTATTTT.